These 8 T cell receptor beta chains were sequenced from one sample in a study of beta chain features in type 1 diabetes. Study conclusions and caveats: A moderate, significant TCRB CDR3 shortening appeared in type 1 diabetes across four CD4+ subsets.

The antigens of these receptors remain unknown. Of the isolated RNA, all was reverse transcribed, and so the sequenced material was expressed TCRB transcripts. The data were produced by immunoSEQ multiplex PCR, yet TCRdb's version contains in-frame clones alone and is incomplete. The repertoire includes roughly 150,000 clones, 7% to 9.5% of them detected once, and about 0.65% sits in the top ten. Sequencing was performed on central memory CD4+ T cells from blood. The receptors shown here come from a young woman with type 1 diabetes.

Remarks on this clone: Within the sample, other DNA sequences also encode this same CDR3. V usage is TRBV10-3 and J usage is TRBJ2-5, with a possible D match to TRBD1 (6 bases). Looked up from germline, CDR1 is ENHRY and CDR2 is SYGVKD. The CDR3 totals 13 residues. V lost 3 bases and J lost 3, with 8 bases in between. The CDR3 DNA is TGTGCCATCAGTGACAGGGGAGAAGAGACCCAGTACTTC. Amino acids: CAISDRGEETQYF.

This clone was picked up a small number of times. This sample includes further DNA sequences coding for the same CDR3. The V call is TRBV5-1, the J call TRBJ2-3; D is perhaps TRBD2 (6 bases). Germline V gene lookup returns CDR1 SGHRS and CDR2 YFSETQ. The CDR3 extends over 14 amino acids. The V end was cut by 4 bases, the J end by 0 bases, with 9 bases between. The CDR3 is CASSVGTSTDTQYF. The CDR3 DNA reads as TGCGCCAGCAGCGTCGGGACTAGCACAGATACGCAGTATTTT.

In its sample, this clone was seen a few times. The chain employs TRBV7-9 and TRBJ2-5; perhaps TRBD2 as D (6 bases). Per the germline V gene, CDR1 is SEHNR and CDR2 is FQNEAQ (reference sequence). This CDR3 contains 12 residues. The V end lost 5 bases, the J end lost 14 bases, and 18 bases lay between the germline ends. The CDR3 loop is CASSLNGAGIYF. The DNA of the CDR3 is TGTGCCAGCAGCCTGAACGGGGCGGGGATTTACTTC. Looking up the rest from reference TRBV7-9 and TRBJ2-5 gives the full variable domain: DTGVSQNPRHKITKRGQNVTFRCDPISEHNRLYWYRQTLGQGPEFLTYFQNEAQLEKSRLLSDRFSAERPKGSFSTLEIQRTEQGDSAMYLCASSLNGAGIYFGPGTRLLVL.

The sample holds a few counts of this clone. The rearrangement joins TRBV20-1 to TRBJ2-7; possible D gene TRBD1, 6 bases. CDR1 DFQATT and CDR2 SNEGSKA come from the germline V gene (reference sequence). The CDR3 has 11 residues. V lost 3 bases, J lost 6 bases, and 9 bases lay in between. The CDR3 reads CSASRQAEQYF. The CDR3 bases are TGCAGTGCTAGCCGACAGGCCGAGCAGTACTTC.

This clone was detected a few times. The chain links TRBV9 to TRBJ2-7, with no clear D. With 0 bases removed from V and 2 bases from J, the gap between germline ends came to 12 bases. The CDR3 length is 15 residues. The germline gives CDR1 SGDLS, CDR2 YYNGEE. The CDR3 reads CASSVVNYQTYEQYF. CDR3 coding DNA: TGTGCCAGCAGCGTAGTTAACTACCAGACCTACGAGCAGTACTTC.

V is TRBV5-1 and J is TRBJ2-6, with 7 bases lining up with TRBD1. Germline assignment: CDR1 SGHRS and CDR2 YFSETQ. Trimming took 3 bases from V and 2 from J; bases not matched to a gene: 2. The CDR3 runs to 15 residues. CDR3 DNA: TGCGCCAGCAGCTACACAGGGGCTGGGGCCAACGTCCTGACTTTC. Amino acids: CASSYTGAGANVLTF.

The CDR3 region is CASSLAGGLANNEQFF. CDR3 bases: TGTGCCAGCAGCTTAGCGGGGGGACTAGCAAACAATGAGCAGTTCTTC. This chain links TRBV7-9 with TRBJ2-1, with 9 bases fitting TRBD2. Germline V gene lookup returns CDR1 SEHNR and CDR2 FQNEAQ (reference sequence). The V and J ends lost 0 bases and 5 bases, in that order; junction bases with no gene match: 5. The CDR3 is made up of 16 amino acids.

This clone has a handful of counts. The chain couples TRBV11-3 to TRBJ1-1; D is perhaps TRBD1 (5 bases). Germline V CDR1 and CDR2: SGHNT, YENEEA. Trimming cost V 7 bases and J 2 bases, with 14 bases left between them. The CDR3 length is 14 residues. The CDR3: CASKGAYLNTEAFF. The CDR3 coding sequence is TGTGCCAGCAAAGGGGCCTACTTAAACACTGAAGCTTTCTTT. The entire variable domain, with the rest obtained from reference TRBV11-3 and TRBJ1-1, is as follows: EAGVVQSPRYKIIEKKQPVAFWCNPISGHNTLYWYLQNLGQGPELLIRYENEEAVDDSQLPKDRFSAERLKGVDSTLKIQPAELGDSAVYLCASKGAYLNTEAFFGQGTRLTVV.